One sample yielded the 23 T cell receptor beta chains listed below, sequenced in a study of T cell repertoires in aging, cancer and after chemotherapy. TRB rearrangements spanning V, D and J were amplified using mixed TRB-A/B primers. TCRdb re-analysed the multiplex PCR reads in MiXCR, keeping a single row per CDR3 protein. This sample has several thousand distinct CDR3 sequences, with approximately 31% found just once. Amplification of TCR beta used genomic DNA extracted from peripheral blood. The sequenced sample consisted of blood. These receptors were taken from a human donor with a blood cancer.

Details on this clonotype: A read error is possible here, since a much larger clone lies one base away. This rearrangement joins TRBV5-6 to TRBJ2-1, with D unresolved. Per the germline V gene, CDR1 is SGHDT and CDR2 is YYEEEE. CDR3 size: 14 residues. The CDR3, as DNA: TGTGCCAGAAGCTTGGGAAGCTCCTACAATGAGCAGTTCTTC. Translating it yields CARSLGSSYNEQFF. The complete variable domain, with remaining parts taken from reference TRBV5-6 and TRBJ2-1, reads DAGVTQSPTHLIKTRGQQVTLRCSPKSGHDTVSWYQQALGQGPQFIFQYYEEEERQRGNFPDRFSGHQFPNYSSELNVNALLLGDSALYLCARSLGSSYNEQFFGPGTRLTVL.

This clonotype is classed as medium-sized. The V and J genes are TRBV6-5 and TRBJ2-7, with TRBD1 matching over 11 bases. This CDR3 comprises 15 residues. The J segment lost 6 bases and the V segment lost 2 bases, leaving 6 bases of the junction unmatched. Germline CDR1 reads MNHEY; CDR2 reads SVGAGI. The CDR3 bases are TGTGCCAGCAGTTACGGCCCGGACAGGGGGCGCGAGCAGTACTTC. This translates into CASSYGPDRGREQYF.

This clonotype is judged medium-sized. The chain combines TRBV5-6 with TRBJ2-3; D is undetermined. The CDR3 loop spans 16 amino acids. Germline values: CDR1 SGHDT, CDR2 YYEEEE. Deletions cut 0 bases from V and 4 bases from J, with 15 bases between. The CDR3 region has the DNA TGTGCCAGCAGCTTGGAGGGTGGTGGTTTTGCAGATACGCAGTATTTT. The encoded protein is CASSLEGGGFADTQYF.

This clonotype was seen a few times. V is TRBV10-3 and J is TRBJ2-7, with 8 nucleotides matching TRBD1. The CDR3 loop spans 13 amino acids. V trimming: 2 bases; J trimming: 6 bases; junction bases outside the gene matches: 3. CDR1 and CDR2 from the germline V gene are ENHRY and SYGVKD. The CDR3 region is CAISEAGGSEQYF. In DNA, the CDR3 is TGTGCCATCAGTGAGGCAGGGGGCAGCGAGCAGTACTTC.

The chain employs TRBV28 and TRBJ2-7; 9 positions match TRBD2. The junction had 13 bases not matched to a gene; V was cut back by 6 bases and J by 4 bases. CDR3 length equals 16 residues. CDR1 MDHEN and CDR2 SYDVKM come from the germline V gene. The CDR3 protein is CASRGAIAGVKYEQYF. Here the CDR3 DNA reads TGTGCCAGCAGGGGAGCCATAGCGGGAGTAAAGTACGAGCAGTACTTC.

With regard to this clonotype: Sequence at one end of the junction differs from germline and may be a read error. The chain has TRBV10-3 and TRBJ1-6; no clear D. This CDR3 contains 15 residues. Germline V gene sequence: CDR1 ENHRY, CDR2 SYGVKD. This CDR3 is CATAVPEPYNSPLQF. The CDR3 nucleotides are TGTGCCACCGCCGTCCCCGAGCCATATAATTCACCCCTCCAATTT.

The V and J genes are TRBV6-2 or TRBV6-3 and TRBJ1-3; D not certain. V lost 6 bases and J lost 2, with 14 bases in between. The germline V gene has CDR1 MNHEY and CDR2 SVGEGT. The length of the CDR3 is 15 residues. CDR3 sequence: CASSPGSPPGNTIYF. CDR3 nucleotides: TGTGCCAGCAGCCCCGGATCCCCCCCTGGAAACACCATATATTTT.

This clonotype came up a few times. The chain employs TRBV6-6 and TRBJ2-1; possible D gene TRBD1, 6 bases. Germline V gene sequence: CDR1 MNHNY, CDR2 SVGAGI (reference sequence). The CDR3 is made up of 16 amino acids. V shed 6 bases and J shed 0 bases, with 15 bases lying between them. Written as DNA, the CDR3 is TGTGCCAGCAGGGGGTTGACAGGAAGCTCCTACAATGAGCAGTTCTTC. This sequence encodes CASRGLTGSSYNEQFF.

The rearrangement joins TRBV7-2 to TRBJ2-7, with 12 bases that match TRBD2. Germline trimming cut 4 bases from V and 7 bases from J; bases unmatched to any gene: 8. This CDR3 is 15 amino acids long. CDR1 and CDR2 (germline): SGHTA, FQGNSA. As DNA, the CDR3 is TGTGCCAGCAGCTCCACTAGCGGGAGGAGGTGGGAGCAGTACTTC. Its translation is CASSSTSGRRWEQYF.

By share of the sample, this clonotype is medium-sized (0.01 to 0.1%). The CDR3, as DNA: TGTGCCAGCAGTGCGTGGGAGGGCGGGCCAGATACGCAGTATTTT. Protein product: CASSAWEGGPDTQYF. The gene calls are TRBV6-4 and TRBJ2-3; the match to TRBD2 covers 7 bases. Per the germline V gene, CDR1 is MRHNA and CDR2 is SNTAGT. This CDR3 spans 15 amino acids. V shed 4 bases, J shed 4 bases, and the junction held 8 bases outside the gene matches.

By share, this clonotype counts as medium-sized. CDR3 sequence (DNA): TGTGCCAGCAGGACAGGATCCAATCAGCCCCAGCATTTT. This encodes CASRTGSNQPQHF. V is TRBV6-1 and J is TRBJ1-5; possibly TRBD1 for D (6 bases). Germline V CDR1 and CDR2: MNHNS, SASEGT. This CDR3 region has 13 residues. Trimming stripped 6 bases from V and 3 bases from J, with 9 bases between.

This clonotype qualifies as medium-sized. CDR3 nucleotide sequence: TGCAGCGTTGGGGTTCCTATTCAGTACTTC. It yields the protein CSVGVPIQYF. V usage is TRBV29-1 and J usage is TRBJ2-4; D ambiguous. Trimming removed 4 bases from V and 10 bases from J, with 8 bases in between. Germline-derived CDR1 and CDR2 are SQVTM and ANQGSEA. This CDR3 is 10 amino acids long.

In this sample, this clonotype turned up once. The gene calls are TRBV5-3 and TRBJ1-5, with 8 bases aligning to TRBD1. TRBV5-3 is an ORF; its function is uncertain. CDR3 size: 16 residues. The V gene end was trimmed by 2 bases and the J gene end by 11 bases; junction bases not matched to a gene: 15. CDR3: CARSLLGTGLESAQHF. DNA for the CDR3: TGTGCCAGAAGCTTACTGGGGACAGGCTTAGAATCGGCCCAGCATTTT.

A word on this clonotype: This could be a read error, since a much larger clone is one nucleotide away. This sequence joins TRBV19 and TRBJ2-1; a possible D gene is TRBD2 (6 bases). Germline CDR1 LNHDA, CDR2 SQIVND (reference sequence). V lost 3 bases and J 0 bases, leaving 9 bases between the germline ends. The length of the CDR3 is 15 residues. CDR3 residues: CASSMGGLSYNEQFF. Here the CDR3 DNA reads TGTGCCAGTAGTATGGGGGGACTCTCCTACAATGAGCAGTTCTTC.

With regard to this clonotype: It may be a read error: a sequence one base away is much more abundant. The chain links TRBV20-1 to TRBJ2-3, with TRBD2 matching over 8 bases. CDR3 size: 16 residues. Germline loops: CDR1 DFQATT, CDR2 SNEGSKA (reference sequence). The trim removed 6 bases at V and 0 bases at J, leaving 11 bases unmatched. The CDR3 is CSAGTRGSTSTDTQYF. The DNA for the CDR3 is TGCAGTGCCGGGACTAGAGGAAGTACTAGCACAGATACGCAGTATTTT.

This clonotype was detected a few times. The chain couples TRBV7-9 to TRBJ1-5; the match to TRBD1 covers 9 bases. Trimming took 0 bases from V and 0 from J; bases not matched to a gene: 9. The CDR3 runs 19 residues. Germline assignment: CDR1 SEHNR and CDR2 FQNEAQ (reference sequence). The CDR3 bases are TGTGCCAGCAGCTTAGCGCGGGACAGGGACGATTATAGCAATCAGCCCCAGCATTTT. Its protein product is CASSLARDRDDYSNQPQHF.

This clonotype was observed a handful of times. This chain's CDR3 is CASSEVRPGGGQPQHF. The CDR3 bases are TGTGCCAGCAGTGAAGTGAGGCCAGGGGGCGGTCAGCCCCAGCATTTT. This sequence joins TRBV6-5 and TRBJ1-5, with TRBD1 identical over 8 bases. The CDR3 length is 16 residues. The germline V gene encodes CDR1 MNHEY and CDR2 SVGAGI. The V gene end was trimmed by 5 bases and the J gene end by 6 bases; junction bases not matched to a gene: 12.

V gene TRBV5-1 combines with J gene TRBJ2-1, with 9 bases matching TRBD1. This CDR3 contains 15 residues. The junction had 7 bases not matched to a gene; V was cut back by 2 bases and J by 7 bases. Per germline, CDR1 SGHRS and CDR2 YFSETQ. CDR3 residues: CASSFGGQGENEQFF. As DNA, the CDR3 is TGCGCCAGCAGCTTCGGGGGACAGGGTGAGAATGAGCAGTTCTTC.

The chain recombines TRBV6-2 or TRBV6-3 with TRBJ1-5; D is perhaps TRBD1 (6 bases). The CDR3 length is 13 residues. Germline-derived CDR1 and CDR2 are MNHEY and SVGEGT. Trimming took 5 bases from V and 7 from J, leaving 12 bases between them. The CDR3 region is CASSQGFEQPQHF. CDR3 nucleotides: TGTGCCAGCAGTCAGGGGTTCGAGCAGCCCCAGCATTTT.

This chain links TRBV27 with TRBJ2-6; D gene ambiguous. Germline CDR1 and CDR2: MNHEY and SMNVEV (reference sequence). V lost 5 bases to trimming and J lost 3 bases, with 8 bases between them. The CDR3 loop spans 14 amino acids. In nucleotides, the CDR3 is TGTGCCAGCAGTGTAATTCATGGGGCCAACGTCCTGACTTTC. Its protein product is CASSVIHGANVLTF.

This clonotype was seen only a few times. The J gene is TRBJ2-3, the V gene TRBV10-3; 7 bases align to TRBD2. The J segment lost 0 bases and the V segment lost 3 bases, leaving 6 bases of the junction unmatched. The CDR3 runs to 16 residues. Looked up from germline, CDR1 is ENHRY and CDR2 is SYGVKD. CDR3 sequence reads: CAISEVAGPSTDTQYF. CDR3 nucleotide sequence: TGTGCCATCAGTGAAGTAGCGGGCCCTAGCACAGATACGCAGTATTTT.

J is TRBJ2-1 and V is TRBV7-2; TRBD2 agrees at 10 bases. This CDR3 is 15 amino acids long. The J segment lost 7 bases and the V segment lost 4 bases, leaving 7 bases of the junction unmatched. Germline lookup yields CDR1 SGHTA and CDR2 FQGNSA. This CDR3 reads CASSSSGRAGNEQFF. The CDR3 bases are TGTGCCAGCAGCTCGAGCGGGAGGGCCGGGAATGAGCAGTTCTTC.

To note about this clonotype: This may arise from a read error, as a much more abundant clone is one base away. This likely comes from a read error, as the CDR3 has no conserved phenylalanine or tryptophan at its end. The chain combines TRBV18 with TRBJ2-1; D is perhaps TRBD2 (6 bases). The germline gives CDR1 KGHSH, CDR2 LQKENI. V shed 3 bases and J shed 0 bases, with 9 bases lying between them. This CDR3 has 15 amino acids. The CDR3 DNA reads TGTGCCAGCTCACCCAACGGGGGCTCCTACAATGAGCAGTTCTTA. The encoded protein is CASSPNGGSYNEQFL.